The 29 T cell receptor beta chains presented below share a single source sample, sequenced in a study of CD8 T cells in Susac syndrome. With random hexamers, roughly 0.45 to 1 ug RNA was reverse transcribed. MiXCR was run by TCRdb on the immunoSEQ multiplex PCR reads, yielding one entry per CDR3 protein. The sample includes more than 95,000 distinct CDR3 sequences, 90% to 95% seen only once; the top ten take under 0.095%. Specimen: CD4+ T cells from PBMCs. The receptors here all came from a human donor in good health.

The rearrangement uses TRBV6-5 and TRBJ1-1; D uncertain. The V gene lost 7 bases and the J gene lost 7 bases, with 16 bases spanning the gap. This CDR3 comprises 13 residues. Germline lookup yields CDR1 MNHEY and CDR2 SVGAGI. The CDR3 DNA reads TGTGCCAGCACCCCATTAGGTTACGGTGAAGCTTTCTTT. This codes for CASTPLGYGEAFF.

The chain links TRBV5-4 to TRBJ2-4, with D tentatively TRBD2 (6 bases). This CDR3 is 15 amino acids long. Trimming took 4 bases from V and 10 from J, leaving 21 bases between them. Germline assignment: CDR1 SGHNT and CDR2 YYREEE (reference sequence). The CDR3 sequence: CASSHWTREDGIQYF. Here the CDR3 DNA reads TGTGCCAGCAGCCATTGGACCAGGGAGGATGGAATTCAGTACTTC.

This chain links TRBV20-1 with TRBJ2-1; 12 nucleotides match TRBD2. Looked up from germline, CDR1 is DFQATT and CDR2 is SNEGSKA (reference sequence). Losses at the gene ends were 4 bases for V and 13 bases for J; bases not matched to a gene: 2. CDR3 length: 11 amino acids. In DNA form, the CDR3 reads TGCAGTGCTACGACTAGCGGGAGACAGTTCTTC. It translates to CSATTSGRQFF.

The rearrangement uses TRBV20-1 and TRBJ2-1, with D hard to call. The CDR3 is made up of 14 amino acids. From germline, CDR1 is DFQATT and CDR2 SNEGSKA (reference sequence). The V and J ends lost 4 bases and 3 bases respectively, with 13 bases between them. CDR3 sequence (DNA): TGCAGTGCTATGTATGCCGTTCACTACAATGAGCAGTTCTTC. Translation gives CSAMYAVHYNEQFF.

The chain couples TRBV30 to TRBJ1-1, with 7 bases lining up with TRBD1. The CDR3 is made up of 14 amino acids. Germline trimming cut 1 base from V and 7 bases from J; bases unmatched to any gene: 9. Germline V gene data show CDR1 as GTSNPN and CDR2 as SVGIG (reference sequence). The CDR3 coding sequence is TGTGCCTGGAGTGCATCGACAGGGAGAGTTGAAGCTTTCTTT. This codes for CAWSASTGRVEAFF.

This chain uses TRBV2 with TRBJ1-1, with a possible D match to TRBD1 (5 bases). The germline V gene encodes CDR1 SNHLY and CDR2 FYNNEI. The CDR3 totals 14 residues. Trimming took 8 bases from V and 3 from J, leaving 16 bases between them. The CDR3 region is CASAGTPVYTEAFF. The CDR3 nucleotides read TGTGCCAGCGCAGGGACTCCGGTGTACACTGAAGCTTTCTTT.

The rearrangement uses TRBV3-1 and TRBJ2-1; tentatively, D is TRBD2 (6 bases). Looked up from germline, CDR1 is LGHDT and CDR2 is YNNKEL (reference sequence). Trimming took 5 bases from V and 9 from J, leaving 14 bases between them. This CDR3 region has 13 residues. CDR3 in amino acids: CASSVVGGAEQFF. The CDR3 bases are TGTGCCAGCAGCGTCGTCGGGGGAGCTGAGCAGTTCTTC.

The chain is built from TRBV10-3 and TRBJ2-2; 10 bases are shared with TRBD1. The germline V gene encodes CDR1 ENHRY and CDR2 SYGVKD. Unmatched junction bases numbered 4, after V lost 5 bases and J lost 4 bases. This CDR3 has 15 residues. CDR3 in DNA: TGTGCCATCAGTAACCGGACAGGGGGCACCGGGGAGCTGTTTTTT. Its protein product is CAISNRTGGTGELFF.

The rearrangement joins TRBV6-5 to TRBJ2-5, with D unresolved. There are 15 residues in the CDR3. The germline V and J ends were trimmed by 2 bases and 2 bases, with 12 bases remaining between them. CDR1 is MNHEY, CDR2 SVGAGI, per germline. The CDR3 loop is CASSYNAGGQETQYF. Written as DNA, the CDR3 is TGTGCCAGCAGTTACAACGCAGGCGGACAAGAGACCCAGTACTTC.

The CDR3 sequence: CASSLLGFGGYTF. CDR3 bases: TGTGCCAGCAGTTTATTAGGGTTTGGAGGCTACACCTTC. The chain joins TRBV27 to TRBJ1-2, with D hard to call. Germline values: CDR1 MNHEY, CDR2 SMNVEV (reference sequence). V was cut by 1 base and J by 8 bases, with 11 bases left in between. There are 13 residues in the CDR3.

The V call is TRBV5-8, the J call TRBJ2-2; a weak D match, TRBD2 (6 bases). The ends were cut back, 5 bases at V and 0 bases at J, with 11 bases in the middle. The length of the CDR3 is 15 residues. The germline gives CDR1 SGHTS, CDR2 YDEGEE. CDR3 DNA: TGTGCCAGCAGGTTAGCGGATTCGAACACCGGGGAGCTGTTTTTT. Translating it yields CASRLADSNTGELFF.

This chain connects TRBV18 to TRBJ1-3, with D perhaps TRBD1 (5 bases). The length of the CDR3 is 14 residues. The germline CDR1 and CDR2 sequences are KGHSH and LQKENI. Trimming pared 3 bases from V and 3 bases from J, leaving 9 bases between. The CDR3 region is CASSPQGDGNTIYF. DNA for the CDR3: TGTGCCAGCTCACCGCAGGGTGATGGAAACACCATATATTTT.

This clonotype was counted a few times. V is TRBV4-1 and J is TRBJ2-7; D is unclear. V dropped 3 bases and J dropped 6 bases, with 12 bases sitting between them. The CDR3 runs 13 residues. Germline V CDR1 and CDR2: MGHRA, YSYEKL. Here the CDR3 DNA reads TGCGCCAGCAGCCAGACCGACGGGCGCGAGCAGTACTTC. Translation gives CASSQTDGREQYF.

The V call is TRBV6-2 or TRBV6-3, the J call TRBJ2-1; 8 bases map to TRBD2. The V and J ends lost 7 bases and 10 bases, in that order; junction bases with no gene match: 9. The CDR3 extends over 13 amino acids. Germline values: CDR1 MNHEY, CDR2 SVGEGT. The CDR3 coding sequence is TGTGCCAGCACCCCGGGGGGGGATCGGGAGCAGTTCTTC. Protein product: CASTPGGDREQFF.

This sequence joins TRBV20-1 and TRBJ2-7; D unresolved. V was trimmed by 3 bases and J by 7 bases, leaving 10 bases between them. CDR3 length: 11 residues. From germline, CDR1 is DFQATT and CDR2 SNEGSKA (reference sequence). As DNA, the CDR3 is TGCAGTGCTAGTAAGGAAAGGGAGCAGTACTTC. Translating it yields CSASKEREQYF.

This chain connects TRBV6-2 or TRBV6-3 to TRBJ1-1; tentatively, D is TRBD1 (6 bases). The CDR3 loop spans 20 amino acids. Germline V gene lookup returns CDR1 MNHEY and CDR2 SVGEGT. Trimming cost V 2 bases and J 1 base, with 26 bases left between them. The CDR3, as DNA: TGTGCCAGCAGTTACCGGGCCACTCACCGGGACACGAGGGCGAACACTGAAGCTTTCTTT. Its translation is CASSYRATHRDTRANTEAFF.

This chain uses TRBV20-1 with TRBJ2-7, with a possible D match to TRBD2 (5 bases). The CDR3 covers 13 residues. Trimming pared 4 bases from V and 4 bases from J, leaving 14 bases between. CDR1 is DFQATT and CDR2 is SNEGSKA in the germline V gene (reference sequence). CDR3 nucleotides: TGCAGTGCTACCGGCGAAGGAGGATACGAGCAGTACTTC. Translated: CSATGEGGYEQYF.

CDR3 coding DNA: TGCAGTGCTAGACAAACCGGGACTACTTACGAGCAGTACTTC. Its translation is CSARQTGTTYEQYF. V is TRBV20-1 and J is TRBJ2-7; 7 bases are shared with TRBD2. After removal of 2 bases from V and 4 bases from J, the junction contained 8 bases not matched to a gene. The CDR3 totals 14 residues. In germline, CDR1 is DFQATT, CDR2 SNEGSKA (reference sequence).

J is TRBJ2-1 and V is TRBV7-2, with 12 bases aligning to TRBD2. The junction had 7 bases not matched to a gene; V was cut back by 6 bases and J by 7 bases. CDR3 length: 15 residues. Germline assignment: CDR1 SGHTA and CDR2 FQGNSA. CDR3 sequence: CASSWTSGNQNEQFF. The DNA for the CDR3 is TGTGCCAGCAGTTGGACTAGCGGGAATCAGAATGAGCAGTTCTTC. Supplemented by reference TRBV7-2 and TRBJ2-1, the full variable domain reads GAGVSQSPSNKVTEKGKDVELRCDPISGHTALYWYRQSLGQGLEFLIYFQGNSAPDKSGLPSDRFSAERTGGSVSTLTIQRTQQEDSAVYLCASSWTSGNQNEQFFGPGTRLTVL.

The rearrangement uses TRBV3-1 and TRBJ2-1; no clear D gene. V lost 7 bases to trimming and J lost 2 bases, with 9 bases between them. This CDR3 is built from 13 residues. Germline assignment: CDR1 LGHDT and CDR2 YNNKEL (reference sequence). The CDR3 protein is CASTSGAYNEQFF. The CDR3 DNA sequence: TGTGCCAGCACCTCCGGCGCCTACAATGAGCAGTTCTTC.

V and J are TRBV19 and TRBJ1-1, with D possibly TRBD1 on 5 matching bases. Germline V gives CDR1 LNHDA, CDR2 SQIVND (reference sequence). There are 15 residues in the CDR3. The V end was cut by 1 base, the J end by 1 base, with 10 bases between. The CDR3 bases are TGTGCCAGTAGTATAGTGTCAGGGCAGAACACTGAAGCTTTCTTT. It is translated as CASSIVSGQNTEAFF.

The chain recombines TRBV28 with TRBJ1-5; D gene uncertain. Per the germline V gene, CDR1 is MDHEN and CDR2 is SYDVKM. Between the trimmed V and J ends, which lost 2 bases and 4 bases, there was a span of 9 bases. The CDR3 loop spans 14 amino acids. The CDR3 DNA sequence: TGTGCCAGCAGTTTAGCAAGTAGGAATCAGCCCCAGCATTTT. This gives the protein CASSLASRNQPQHF.

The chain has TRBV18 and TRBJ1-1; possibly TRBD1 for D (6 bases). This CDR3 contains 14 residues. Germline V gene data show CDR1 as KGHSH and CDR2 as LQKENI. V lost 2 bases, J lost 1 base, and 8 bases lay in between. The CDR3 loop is CASSPIGGNTEAFF. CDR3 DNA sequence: TGTGCCAGCTCACCAATAGGGGGGAACACTGAAGCTTTCTTT.

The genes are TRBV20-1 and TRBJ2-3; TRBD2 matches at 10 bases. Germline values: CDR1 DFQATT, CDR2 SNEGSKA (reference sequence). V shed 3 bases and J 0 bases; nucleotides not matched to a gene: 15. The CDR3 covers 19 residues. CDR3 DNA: TGCAGTGCTAGTCCGGCGGAGAGCGGGAGGGGACATAGCACAGATACGCAGTATTTT. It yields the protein CSASPAESGRGHSTDTQYF.

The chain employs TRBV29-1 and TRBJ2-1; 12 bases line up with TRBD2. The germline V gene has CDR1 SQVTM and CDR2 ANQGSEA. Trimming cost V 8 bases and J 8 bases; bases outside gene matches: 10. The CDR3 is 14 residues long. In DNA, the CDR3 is TGCAGCTTTCTAGCGGGAGGGCCTGTGGATGAGCAGTTCTTC. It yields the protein CSFLAGGPVDEQFF.

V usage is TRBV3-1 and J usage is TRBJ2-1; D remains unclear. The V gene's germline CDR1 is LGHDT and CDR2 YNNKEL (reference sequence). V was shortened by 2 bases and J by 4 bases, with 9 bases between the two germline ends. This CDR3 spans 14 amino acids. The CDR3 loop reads CASSQNVHYNEQFF. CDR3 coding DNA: TGTGCCAGCAGCCAAAACGTTCATTACAATGAGCAGTTCTTC.

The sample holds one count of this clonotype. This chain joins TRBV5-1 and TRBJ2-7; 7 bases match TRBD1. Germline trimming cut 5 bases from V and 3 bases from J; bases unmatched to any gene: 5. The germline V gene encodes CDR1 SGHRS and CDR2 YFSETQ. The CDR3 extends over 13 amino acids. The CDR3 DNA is TGCGCCAGCAGGCCCGACAGGGACTACGAGCAGTACTTC. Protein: CASRPDRDYEQYF.

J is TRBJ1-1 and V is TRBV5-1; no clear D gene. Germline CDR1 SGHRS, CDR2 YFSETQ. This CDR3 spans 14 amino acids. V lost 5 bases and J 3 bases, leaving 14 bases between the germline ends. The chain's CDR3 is CASRQTTGYTEAFF. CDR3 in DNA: TGCGCCAGCAGACAGACCACCGGGTACACTGAAGCTTTCTTT. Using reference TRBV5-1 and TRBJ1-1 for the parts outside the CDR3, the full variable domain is KAGVTQTPRYLIKTRGQQVTLSCSPISGHRSVSWYQQTPGQGLQFLFEYFSETQRNKGNFPGRFSGRQFSNSRSEMNVSTLELGDSALYLCASRQTTGYTEAFFGQGTRLTVV.

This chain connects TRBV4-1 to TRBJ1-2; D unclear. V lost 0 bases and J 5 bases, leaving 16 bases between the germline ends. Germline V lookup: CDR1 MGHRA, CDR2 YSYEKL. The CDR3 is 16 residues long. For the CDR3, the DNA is TGCGCCAGCAGCCAAGATTTCAGTTCAGTGGCGTATGGCTACACCTTC. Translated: CASSQDFSSVAYGYTF.